One and the same sample provided the 10 T cell receptor beta chains below, sequenced in a study of cytomegalovirus exposure and HLA in healthy donors. Vbeta (60) and Jbeta (13) primers were used in the PCR. Data came from immunoSEQ multiplex PCR; TCRdb stores just in-frame clones and leaves some out. The data hold some 83,000 clones, with more than 70% observed a single time. The specimen was PBMCs. The receptors shown here come from a man aged 60-69 years in good health and CMV-seronegative.

Turning to this clone: A read error may produce the germline difference seen at one junction end. The chain links TRBV7-9 to TRBJ2-7, with TRBD2 as a possible D gene (5 bases). The CDR3 extends over 12 amino acids. Germline-derived CDR1 and CDR2 are SEHNR and FQNEAQ (reference sequence). In DNA, the CDR3 is TGTTCCAGCAGCCCCGGGGACTACGAGCAGTACTTC. It encodes CSSSPGDYEQYF.

There are a few counts of this clone. This chain connects TRBV4-1 to TRBJ2-7; D is unclear. Trimming removed 2 bases at V and 1 base at J, with 6 bases between. CDR3 length equals 13 residues. Germline V CDR1 and CDR2: MGHRA, YSYEKL. The CDR3 region is CASSQISSYEQYF. The CDR3 DNA sequence: TGCGCCAGCAGCCAAATCAGTTCCTACGAGCAGTACTTC.

The chain recombines TRBV6-1 with TRBJ1-3; TRBD1 agrees at 7 bases. J lost 4 bases, V lost 5 bases, and 2 bases had no gene match. CDR3 length: 13 amino acids. CDR1 is MNHNS, CDR2 SASEGT, per germline. The DNA of the CDR3 is TGTGCCAGCAGTTTGGGACAGGGAAACACCATATATTTT. This encodes CASSLGQGNTIYF.

The chain uses TRBV18 and TRBJ2-3; the match to TRBD2 covers 10 bases. Germline V CDR1 and CDR2: KGHSH, LQKENI. V was pared by 7 bases and J by 5 bases, with 15 bases of the junction left unmatched. This CDR3 has 17 amino acids. CDR3 DNA sequence: TGTGCCAGCTTCACCGGATCAAGCGGGGGGGCCTTAGATACGCAGTATTTT. Amino acids: CASFTGSSGGALDTQYF.

This clone was seen a handful of times. The rearrangement joins TRBV9 to TRBJ2-3; 12 bases agree with TRBD2. V lost 0 bases, J lost 5 bases, and 7 bases stayed unmatched. The CDR3 consists of 17 residues. Germline V gene data show CDR1 as SGDLS and CDR2 as YYNGEE. The chain's CDR3 is CASSVDLAGGALDTQYF. The CDR3 nucleotides read TGTGCCAGCAGCGTAGACCTAGCGGGGGGGGCATTAGATACGCAGTATTTT.

J is TRBJ2-2 and V is TRBV2, with TRBD2 matching 9 bases. The length of the CDR3 is 15 residues. The junction had 6 bases not matched to a gene; V was cut back by 5 bases and J by 5 bases. In germline, CDR1 is SNHLY, CDR2 FYNNEI. CDR3 region: CASSQRGARTGELFF. The CDR3 DNA follows: TGTGCCAGCAGTCAGCGGGGGGCGCGGACCGGGGAGCTGTTTTTT.

Worth noting for this clone: A junction end diverges from the germline sequence, so it may reflect a read error. The chain employs TRBV7-9 and TRBJ1-2; TRBD1 matches 8 bases. Germline V gives CDR1 SEHNR, CDR2 FQNEAQ (reference sequence). The CDR3 is made up of 15 amino acids. The CDR3 DNA is TGTTCCAGCAGCTTCGGACAGGGCAGTGGCTATGGCTACACCTTC. Translated: CSSSFGQGSGYGYTF.

The chain couples TRBV9 to TRBJ2-2, with D possibly TRBD1 on 6 matching bases. In germline, CDR1 is SGDLS, CDR2 YYNGEE. The V and J ends lost 4 bases and 4 bases respectively, with 14 bases between them. This CDR3 contains 15 residues. CDR3 nucleotides: TGTGCCAGCAGCCCGCGACAGGCCTCCACCGGGGAGCTGTTTTTT. Translated: CASSPRQASTGELFF.

The chain recombines TRBV18 with TRBJ2-7, with D possibly being TRBD1 (7 bases). V was shortened by 5 bases and J by 0 bases, with 17 bases between the two germline ends. CDR1 KGHSH and CDR2 LQKENI come from the germline V gene. The CDR3 sequence is 16 residues long. Here the CDR3 reads CASSARDRSLSYEQYF. In nucleotides, the CDR3 is TGTGCCAGCTCAGCGCGGGACAGAAGCCTCTCCTACGAGCAGTACTTC.

The rearrangement uses TRBV9 and TRBJ1-2; 7 bases fit TRBD1. The CDR3 covers 15 residues. CDR1 and CDR2 (germline): SGDLS, YYNGEE. V shed 4 bases, J shed 4 bases, and the junction held 10 bases outside the gene matches. CDR3 protein: CASSPRDSGSYGYTF. The CDR3 bases are TGTGCCAGCAGCCCAAGGGACAGCGGGAGCTATGGCTACACCTTC. The full variable domain, completed using reference TRBV9 and TRBJ1-2, is DSGVTQTPKHLITATGQRVTLRCSPRSGDLSVYWYQQSLDQGLQFLIQYYNGEERAKGNILERFSAQQFPDLHSELNLSSLELGDSALYFCASSPRDSGSYGYTFGSGTRLTVV.